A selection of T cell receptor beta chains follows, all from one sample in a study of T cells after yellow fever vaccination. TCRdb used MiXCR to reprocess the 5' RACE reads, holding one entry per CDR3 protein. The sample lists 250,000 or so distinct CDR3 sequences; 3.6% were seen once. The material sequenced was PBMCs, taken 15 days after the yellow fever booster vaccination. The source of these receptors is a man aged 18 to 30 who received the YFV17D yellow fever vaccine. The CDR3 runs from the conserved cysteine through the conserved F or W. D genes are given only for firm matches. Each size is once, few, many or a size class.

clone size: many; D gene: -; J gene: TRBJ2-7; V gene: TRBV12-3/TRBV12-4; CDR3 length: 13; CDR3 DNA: TGTGCCAGCAGGTACTACAGGGGAGGCGAGCAGTACTTC; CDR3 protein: CASRYYRGGEQYF
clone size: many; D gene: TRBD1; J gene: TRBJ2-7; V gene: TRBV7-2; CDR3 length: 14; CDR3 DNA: TGTGCCAGCAGCTCTAACCGGGACAGCTACGAGCAGTACTTC; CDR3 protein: CASSSNRDSYEQYF
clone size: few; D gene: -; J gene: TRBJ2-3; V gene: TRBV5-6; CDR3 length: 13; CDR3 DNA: TGTGCCAGCAGCGTAAGGGAAGCAGATACGCAGTATTTT; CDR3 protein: CASSVREADTQYF
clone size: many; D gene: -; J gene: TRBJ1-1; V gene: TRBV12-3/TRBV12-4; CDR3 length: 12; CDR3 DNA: TGTGCCAGCAGCCCTCTGAACACTGAAGCTTTCTTT; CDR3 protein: CASSPLNTEAFF
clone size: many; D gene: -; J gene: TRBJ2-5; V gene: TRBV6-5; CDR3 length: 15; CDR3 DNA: TGTGCCAGCAGGACTACCGGGACCCCGAGGGAGACCCAGTACTTC; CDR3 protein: CASRTTGTPRETQYF
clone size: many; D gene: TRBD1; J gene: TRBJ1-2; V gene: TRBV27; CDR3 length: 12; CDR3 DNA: TGTGCCAGCAGTCCCCAGGGGGATGGCTACACCTTC; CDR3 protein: CASSPQGDGYTF
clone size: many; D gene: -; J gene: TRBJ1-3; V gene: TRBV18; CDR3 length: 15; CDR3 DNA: TGTGCCAGCTCACCCCCCGAGACACCAGGAAACACCATATATTTT; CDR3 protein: CASSPPETPGNTIYF
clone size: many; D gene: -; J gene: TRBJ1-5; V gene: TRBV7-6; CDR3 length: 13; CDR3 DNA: TGTGCCAGCAGCTTAAGGCGCGATCAGCCCCAGCATTTT; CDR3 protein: CASSLRRDQPQHF
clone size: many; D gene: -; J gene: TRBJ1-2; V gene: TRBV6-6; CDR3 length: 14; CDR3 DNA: TGTGCCAGCAACAAACGCGGGGGGGAATATGGCTACACCTTC; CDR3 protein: CASNKRGGEYGYTF
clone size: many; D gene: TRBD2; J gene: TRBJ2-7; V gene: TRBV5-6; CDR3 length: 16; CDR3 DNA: TGTGCCAGCAGCCGTCCGTGGGAGCGGGGACCCTACGAGCAGTACTTC; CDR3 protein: CASSRPWERGPYEQYF
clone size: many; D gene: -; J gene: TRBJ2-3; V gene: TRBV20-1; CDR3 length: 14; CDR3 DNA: TGCAGTGCTCCGACTAGTCCGGGCACAGATACGCAGTATTTT; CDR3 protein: CSAPTSPGTDTQYF
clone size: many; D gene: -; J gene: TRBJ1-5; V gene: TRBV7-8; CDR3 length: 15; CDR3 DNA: TGTGCCAGCAGCCCGGCCCACAGGGACCCTCAGCCCCAGCATTTT; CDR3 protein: CASSPAHRDPQPQHF
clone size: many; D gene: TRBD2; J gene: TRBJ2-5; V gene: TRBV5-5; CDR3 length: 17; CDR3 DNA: TGTGCCAGCAGCTTGGTATTAGCGGGGGGGCCTGAGGAGACCCAGTACTTC; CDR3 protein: CASSLVLAGGPEETQYF
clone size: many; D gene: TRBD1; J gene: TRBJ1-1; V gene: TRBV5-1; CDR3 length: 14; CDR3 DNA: TGCGCCAGCAGCGGGGACAGGGGGCTGGGTGAAGCTTTCTTT; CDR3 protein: CASSGDRGLGEAFF
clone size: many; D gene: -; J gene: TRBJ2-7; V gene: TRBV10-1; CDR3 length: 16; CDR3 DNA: TGCGCCAGCAGTGACCCAGCCGACGGCGGGCTGGGCGAGCAGTACTTC; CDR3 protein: CASSDPADGGLGEQYF
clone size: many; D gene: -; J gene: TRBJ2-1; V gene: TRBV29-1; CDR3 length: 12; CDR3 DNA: TGCAGCGCCTCAGGGACTTACAATGAGCAGTTCTTC; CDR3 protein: CSASGTYNEQFF
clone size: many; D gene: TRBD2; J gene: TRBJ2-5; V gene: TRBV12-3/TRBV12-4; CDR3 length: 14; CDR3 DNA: TGTGCCAGCAGTTCCCGGGGGGGGTTGGAGACCCAGTACTTC; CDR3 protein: CASSSRGGLETQYF
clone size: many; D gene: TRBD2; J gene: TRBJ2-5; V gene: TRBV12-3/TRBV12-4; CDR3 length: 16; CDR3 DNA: TGTGCCAGCAGTTTATGGGCTAGCGGGGGGCAAGAGACCCAGTACTTC; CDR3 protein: CASSLWASGGQETQYF
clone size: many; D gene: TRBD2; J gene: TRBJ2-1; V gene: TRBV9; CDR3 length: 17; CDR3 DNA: TGTGCCAGCAGCGTTATGTCGGGGGGGAGCTCCTACAATGAGCAGTTCTTC; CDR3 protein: CASSVMSGGSSYNEQFF
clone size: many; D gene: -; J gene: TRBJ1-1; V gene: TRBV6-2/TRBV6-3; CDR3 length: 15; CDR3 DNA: TGTGCCAGCAGTTACGGAATCGGAAGGGGTACTGAAGCTTTCTTT; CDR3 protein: CASSYGIGRGTEAFF
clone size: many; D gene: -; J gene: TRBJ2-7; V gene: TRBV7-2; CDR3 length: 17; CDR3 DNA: TGTGCCAGCAGGGGGCAGGCTTCAGGAGGTTCCCAATACGAGCAGTACTTC; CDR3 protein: CASRGQASGGSQYEQYF
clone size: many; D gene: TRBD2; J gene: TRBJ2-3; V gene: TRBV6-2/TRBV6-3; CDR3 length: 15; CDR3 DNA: TGTGCCAGCAGATCTAGCGGGGGGGCTACAGATACGCAGTATTTT; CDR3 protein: CASRSSGGATDTQYF
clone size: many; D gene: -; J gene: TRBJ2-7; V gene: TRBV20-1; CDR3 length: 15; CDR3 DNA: TGCAGTGCTAGAGAAGTTCTGGGGGCTGTTTACGAGCAGTACTTC; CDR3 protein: CSAREVLGAVYEQYF
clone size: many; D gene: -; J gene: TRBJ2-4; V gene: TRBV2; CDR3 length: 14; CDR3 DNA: TGTGCCAGCAGTGACTGGGCAGCCAAAAACATTCAGTACTTC; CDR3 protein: CASSDWAAKNIQYF
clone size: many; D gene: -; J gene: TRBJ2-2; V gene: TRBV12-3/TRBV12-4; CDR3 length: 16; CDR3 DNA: TGTGCCAGCAACCCCCGAGGCGGGACGAACACCGGGGAGCTGTTTTTT; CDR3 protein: CASNPRGGTNTGELFF